A single sample gave rise to the 13 T cell receptor beta chains below, sequenced in a study of blood T cell repertoires in COVID-19. Sequencing was performed with immunoSEQ multiplex PCR; in TCRdb, only in-frame clones are kept and a portion is missing. The sample has roughly 290,000 clones, almost 90% seen once; the top ten hold around 1.7%. Sequencing was carried out using PBMCs or T cells enriched from blood (not recorded which). These receptors all come from a woman under 30 with acute COVID-19.

This clone has at least ten counts. The V and J genes are TRBV5-4 and TRBJ2-3, with 11 bases aligning to TRBD2. CDR1 is SGHNT, CDR2 YYREEE, per germline (reference sequence). The CDR3 is made up of 14 amino acids. After removal of 3 bases from V and 9 bases from J, the junction contained 6 bases not matched to a gene. The CDR3, as DNA: TGTGCCAGCAGCTCGGGACTAGCGGAGTACACGCAGTATTTT. Encoded protein: CASSSGLAEYTQYF.

The J gene is TRBJ2-1, the V gene TRBV10-3; 9 positions agree with TRBD2. After removal of 7 bases from V and 3 bases from J, the junction contained 4 bases not matched to a gene. The V gene's germline CDR1 is ENHRY and CDR2 SYGVKD. This CDR3 is 14 amino acids long. The CDR3 DNA sequence: TGTGCCATCATGCGGGAGGGCCTCTACAATGAGCAGTTCTTC. The encoded protein is CAIMREGLYNEQFF.

V is TRBV5-6 and J is TRBJ2-7, with 11 nucleotides matching TRBD2. The CDR3 is made up of 14 amino acids. Germline V CDR1 and CDR2: SGHDT, YYEEEE. V was clipped by 4 bases and J by 2 bases; unmatched bases: 2. In nucleotides, the CDR3 is TGTGCCAGCAGCGCACTAGCGGGGGCCTACGAGCAGTACTTC. It codes for CASSALAGAYEQYF.

This CDR3 is CASSSGLAGVGEQYF. CDR3 sequence (DNA): TGTGCCAGCAGCTCAGGACTAGCGGGAGTGGGTGAGCAGTACTTC. This sequence joins TRBV5-6 and TRBJ2-7; 13 bases are shared with TRBD2. Germline V gene lookup returns CDR1 SGHDT and CDR2 YYEEEE. Trimming cost V 3 bases and J 7 bases; bases outside gene matches: 7. The CDR3 runs to 15 residues.

The chain uses TRBV10-1 and TRBJ2-3, with D possibly being TRBD2 (5 bases). This CDR3 has 14 amino acids. Germline CDR1 reads WNHNN; CDR2 reads SYGVQD (reference sequence). Trimming left V 3 bases short and J 2 bases short, with 9 bases between. The CDR3 protein is CASSDKRFTDTQYF. CDR3 DNA: TGCGCCAGCAGTGATAAGCGGTTCACAGATACGCAGTATTTT.

The chain has TRBV10-3 and TRBJ2-7, with a possible D match to TRBD2 (5 bases). The ends were cut back, 2 bases at V and 5 bases at J, with 10 bases in the middle. The CDR3 loop spans 13 amino acids. Germline CDR1 is ENHRY and CDR2 is SYGVKD. CDR3 nucleotides: TGTGCCATCAGTGAGCGATACGGGAACGAGCAGTACTTC. Protein: CAISERYGNEQYF.

The genes are TRBV5-8 and TRBJ2-1; TRBD1 is a possible D gene (5 bases). The V end lost 0 bases, the J end lost 0 bases, and 13 bases lay between the germline ends. There are 17 residues in the CDR3. Germline CDR1 SGHTS, CDR2 YDEGEE. The CDR3 DNA sequence: TGTGCCAGCAGCTTGGCCATGGGGCACAGCTCCTACAATGAGCAGTTCTTC. Protein sequence: CASSLAMGHSSYNEQFF.

The chain carries TRBV12-3 or TRBV12-4 and TRBJ1-2, with a weak D call TRBD1 (5 bases). Trimming cost V 5 bases and J 8 bases, with 9 bases left between them. CDR3 size: 11 residues. The CDR3 nucleotides are TGTGCCAGCAGTAGACAGTGGGGCTACACCTTC. Its translation is CASSRQWGYTF.

This clone was counted a few times. The rearrangement links TRBV7-2 to TRBJ2-7; the match to TRBD1 covers 8 bases. The CDR3 runs to 14 residues. CDR1 SGHTA and CDR2 FQGNSA come from the germline V gene. V shed 4 bases and J 3 bases; nucleotides not matched to a gene: 5. The CDR3 protein is CASSSRTGNYEQYF. The CDR3 nucleotides are TGTGCCAGCAGCTCGAGGACAGGGAACTACGAGCAGTACTTC.

The chain links TRBV6-1 to TRBJ2-4, with TRBD2 matching 10 bases. V shed 1 base, J shed 2 bases, and the junction held 8 bases outside the gene matches. The CDR3 is 18 amino acids. Germline CDR1 is MNHNS and CDR2 is SASEGT. CDR3 DNA: TGTGCCAGCAGTGAAGAGTCTAGCGGGAGATCTACCAAAAACATTCAGTACTTC. Translating gives CASSEESSGRSTKNIQYF.

The chain links TRBV19 to TRBJ2-1, with a tentative D call TRBD2 (7 bases). This CDR3 is 17 amino acids long. V shed 5 bases and J shed 0 bases, with 17 bases lying between them. In germline, CDR1 is LNHDA, CDR2 SQIVND (reference sequence). CDR3 in amino acids: CASSPLGGASSYNEQFF. The CDR3 coding sequence is TGTGCCAGTAGTCCATTGGGGGGGGCAAGCTCCTACAATGAGCAGTTCTTC.

The chain links TRBV7-8 to TRBJ2-1; possible D gene TRBD2, 5 bases. Germline loops: CDR1 SGHVS, CDR2 FQNEAQ. V was trimmed by 0 bases and J by 6 bases, leaving 18 bases between them. The CDR3 contains 17 residues. For the CDR3, the DNA is TGTGCCAGCAGCTTAGCATACTTAAGGAGGCCTTCCAATGAGCAGTTCTTC. This codes for CASSLAYLRRPSNEQFF.

The rearrangement links TRBV18 to TRBJ2-7, with TRBD1 matching 8 bases. Per germline, CDR1 KGHSH and CDR2 LQKENI. The CDR3 sequence is 15 residues long. V lost 3 bases to trimming and J lost 0 bases; unmatched junction nucleotides: 4. The DNA of the CDR3 is TGTGCCAGCTCACCCCGACAGGGGAGCTCCTACGAGCAGTACTTC. Translation gives CASSPRQGSSYEQYF.